These 7 T cell receptor beta chains were sequenced from one sample in a study of Ad26.COV2.S vaccination and SARS-CoV-2 variants. The method was immunoSEQ multiplex PCR; TCRdb's version includes in-frame clones alone and lacks a portion of them. This sample has over 450,000 clones, with roughly nine tenths found just once. Treatment here: around 19 received Ad26.COV2.S at low or high dose, single or two shots; several received placebo; per-sample allocation not given. After the first vaccine or placebo injection, samples were drawn on day 63. The sequenced sample was peripheral blood, obtained in a trial of Ad26.COV2.S vaccine versus placebo. These receptors all come from a person aged 18-65 years who received the Ad26.COV2.S COVID-19 vaccine or a placebo.

The V call is TRBV10-2, the J call TRBJ2-3; TRBD2 matches at 7 bases. V gave up 7 bases and J gave up 1 base; unmatched junction bases: 2. Looked up from germline, CDR1 is WSHSY and CDR2 is SAAADI. The CDR3 is 13 residues long. The CDR3: CASNLAGTDTQYF. The DNA for the CDR3 is TGCGCCAGCAACCTAGCGGGCACAGATACGCAGTATTTT.

This clone appeared once. The chain employs TRBV28 and TRBJ2-2; possible D gene TRBD1, 6 bases. CDR1 MDHEN and CDR2 SYDVKM come from the germline V gene. Between the trimmed V and J ends, which lost 6 bases and 7 bases, there was a span of 18 bases. The CDR3 covers 15 residues. The CDR3 spells CASRVITGWGGELFF. CDR3 nucleotide sequence: TGTGCCAGCAGAGTTATAACAGGGTGGGGCGGGGAGCTGTTTTTT. Filled out from reference TRBV28 and TRBJ2-2, the complete variable domain reads DVKVTQSSRYLVKRTGEKVFLECVQDMDHENMFWYRQDPGLGLRLIYFSYDVKMKEKGDIPEGYSVSREKKERFSLILESASTNQTSMYLCASRVITGWGGELFFGEGSRLTVL.

The chain uses TRBV5-4 and TRBJ2-2; the D gene is possibly TRBD2 (6 bases). The CDR3 length is 16 residues. Trimming left V 4 bases short and J 1 base short, with 14 bases between. From germline, CDR1 is SGHNT and CDR2 YYREEE (reference sequence). CDR3 residues: CASSISGRGNTGELFF. The CDR3 nucleotides read TGTGCCAGCAGCATTTCCGGGCGGGGGAACACCGGGGAGCTGTTTTTT.

The chain is built from TRBV2 and TRBJ1-3; possible D gene TRBD1, 6 bases. Deletions cut 7 bases from V and 0 bases from J, with 22 bases between. Per the germline V gene, CDR1 is SNHLY and CDR2 is FYNNEI. The CDR3 consists of 18 residues. CDR3 sequence: CASKGGPGAISSGNTIYF. CDR3 sequence (DNA): TGTGCCAGCAAGGGGGGGCCAGGGGCTATCTCCTCTGGAAACACCATATATTTT.

The chain employs TRBV19 and TRBJ2-5; 14 bases match TRBD2. CDR1 and CDR2 (germline): LNHDA, SQIVND (reference sequence). The CDR3 is 18 amino acids. J was trimmed by 5 bases and V by 3 bases; bases with no gene match: 11. The CDR3 DNA reads as TGTGCCAGTAGTATTTCCCCCCAGGGACTAGCGGGAGCCGAGACCCAGTACTTC. Amino acids: CASSISPQGLAGAETQYF.

The genes are TRBV13 and TRBJ1-1, with a weak D call TRBD1 (6 bases). The V end lost 5 bases, the J end lost 6 bases, and 13 bases lay between the germline ends. The length of the CDR3 is 13 residues. Germline V CDR1 and CDR2: PRHDT, FYEKMQ (reference sequence). The CDR3 nucleotides read TGTGCCAGCAGCCCGAGGGGGTTCTCTGAAGCTTTCTTT. Translation gives CASSPRGFSEAFF.

V usage is TRBV4-3 and J usage is TRBJ2-7; TRBD1 matches 8 bases. The V and J ends lost 0 bases and 7 bases, in that order; junction bases with no gene match: 8. CDR1 and CDR2 (germline): LGHNA, YSLEER. The CDR3 consists of 15 residues. The CDR3 nucleotides read TGCGCCAGCAGCCAAGATTTTTCCAGGGGGCTTGAGCAGTACTTC. Translating gives CASSQDFSRGLEQYF.